This TCR beta chain was documented in a study of T cell responses to AZD1222 COVID-19 vaccine. Study results and limitations: Repertoire sampling occurred only after the peak T cell response. Baseline testing showed seropositivity in only five to seven AZD1222 recipients. Two AZD1222 administrations were followed by greater Spike-specific TCR breadth and depth.

Assay: immunoSEQ multiplex PCR; the TCRdb copy retains only in-frame clones and omits some. The table records approximately 140,000 clones, about nine tenths of them present only once. The CDR3 spans 12 residues. CDR1 and CDR2 (germline): SEHNR, FQNEAQ (reference sequence). V was clipped by 1 base and J by 4 bases, with 4 bases between them. Comments on this clone: Its antigen is as yet unknown. The sample contains more than one DNA sequence encoding this CDR3.

Sequenced material: peripheral blood, taken 28 days after the second AZD1222 dose. The sequence came from an adult who received the AZD1222 COVID-19 vaccine. The J gene is TRBJ1-2, the V gene TRBV7-9; the D is unclear. CDR3 in amino acids: CASSLDSYGYTF. The CDR3 nucleotides are TGTGCCAGCAGCTTAGACAGCTATGGCTACACCTTC.